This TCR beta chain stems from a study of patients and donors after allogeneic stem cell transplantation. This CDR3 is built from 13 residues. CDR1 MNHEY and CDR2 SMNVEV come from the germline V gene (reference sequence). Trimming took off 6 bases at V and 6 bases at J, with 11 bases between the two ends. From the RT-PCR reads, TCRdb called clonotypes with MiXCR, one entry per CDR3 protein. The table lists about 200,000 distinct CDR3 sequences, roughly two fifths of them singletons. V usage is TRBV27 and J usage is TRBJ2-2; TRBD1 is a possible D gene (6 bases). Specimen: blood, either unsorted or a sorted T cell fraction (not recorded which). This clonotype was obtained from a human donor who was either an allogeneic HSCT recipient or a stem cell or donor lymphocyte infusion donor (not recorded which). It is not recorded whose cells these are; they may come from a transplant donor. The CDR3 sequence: CASSATGPGELFF. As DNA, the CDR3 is TGTGCCAGCAGCGCAACAGGGCCCGGGGAGCTGTTTTTT.